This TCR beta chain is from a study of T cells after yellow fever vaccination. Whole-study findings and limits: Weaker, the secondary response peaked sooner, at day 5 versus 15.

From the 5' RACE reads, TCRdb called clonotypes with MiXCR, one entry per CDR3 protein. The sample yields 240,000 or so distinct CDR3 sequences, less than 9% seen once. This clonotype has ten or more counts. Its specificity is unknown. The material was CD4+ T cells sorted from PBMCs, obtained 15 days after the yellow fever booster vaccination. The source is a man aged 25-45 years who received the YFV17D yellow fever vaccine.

In DNA form, the CDR3 reads TGCAGCGTTCAGGGGGACACCGGGGAGCTGTTTTTT. Amino acid sequence: CSVQGDTGELFF. V usage is TRBV29-1 and J usage is TRBJ2-2; 7 positions match TRBD1. With V trimmed by 5 bases and J by 3 bases, 0 bases remained unmatched. Germline values: CDR1 SQVTM, CDR2 ANQGSEA. The CDR3 covers 12 residues.